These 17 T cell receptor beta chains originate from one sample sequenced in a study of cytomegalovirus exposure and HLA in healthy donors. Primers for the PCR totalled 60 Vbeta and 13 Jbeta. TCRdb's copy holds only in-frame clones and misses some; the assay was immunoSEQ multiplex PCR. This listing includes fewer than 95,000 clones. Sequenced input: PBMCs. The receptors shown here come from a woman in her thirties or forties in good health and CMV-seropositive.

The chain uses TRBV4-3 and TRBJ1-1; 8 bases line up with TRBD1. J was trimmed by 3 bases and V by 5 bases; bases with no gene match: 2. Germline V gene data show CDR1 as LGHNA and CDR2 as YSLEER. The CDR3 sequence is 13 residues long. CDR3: CASSWGQDTEAFF. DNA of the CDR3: TGCGCCAGCAGCTGGGGACAGGACACTGAAGCTTTCTTT.

CDR3 coding DNA: TGTGCCAGCAGCTTAGAGGGGCGGGAGGGCAGGGATGAGCAGTTCTTC. The encoded protein is CASSLEGREGRDEQFF. The genes are TRBV11-3 and TRBJ2-1; 9 bases map to TRBD2. This CDR3 has 16 residues. J gave up 8 bases and V 0 bases, and 8 bases lay outside the gene matches. Germline V gives CDR1 SGHNT, CDR2 YENEEA.

Here the CDR3 reads CASSAEGGTNYGYTF. The CDR3 nucleotides are TGTGCCAGCAGTGCAGAGGGCGGAACGAACTATGGCTACACCTTC. V and J are TRBV6-4 and TRBJ1-2; D is unclear. The CDR3 is 15 residues long. Germline V lookup: CDR1 MRHNA, CDR2 SNTAGT. Trimming took 4 bases from V and 2 from J, leaving 14 bases between them.

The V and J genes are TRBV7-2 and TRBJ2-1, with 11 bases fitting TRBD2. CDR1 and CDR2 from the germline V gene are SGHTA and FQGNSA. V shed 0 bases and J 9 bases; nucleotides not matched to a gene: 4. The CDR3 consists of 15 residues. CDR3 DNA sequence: TGTGCCAGCAGCTTAGCGCGGCTAGCGGGAGGTGAGCAGTTCTTC. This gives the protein CASSLARLAGGEQFF.

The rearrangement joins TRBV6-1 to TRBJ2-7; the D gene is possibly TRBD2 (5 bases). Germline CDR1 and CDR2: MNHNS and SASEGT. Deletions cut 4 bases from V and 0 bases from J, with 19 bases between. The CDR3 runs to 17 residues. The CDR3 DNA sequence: TGTGCCAGCAGTGGAGGGTTAGCGTGGACGATCTCCTACGAGCAGTACTTC. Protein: CASSGGLAWTISYEQYF.

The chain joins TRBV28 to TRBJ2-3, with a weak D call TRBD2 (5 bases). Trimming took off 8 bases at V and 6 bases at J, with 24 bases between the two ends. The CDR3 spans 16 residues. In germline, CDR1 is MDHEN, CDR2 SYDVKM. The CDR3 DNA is TGTGCCAGCCGTGAAAGACCACTAGTGGGGTGGGATACGCAGTATTTT. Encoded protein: CASRERPLVGWDTQYF.

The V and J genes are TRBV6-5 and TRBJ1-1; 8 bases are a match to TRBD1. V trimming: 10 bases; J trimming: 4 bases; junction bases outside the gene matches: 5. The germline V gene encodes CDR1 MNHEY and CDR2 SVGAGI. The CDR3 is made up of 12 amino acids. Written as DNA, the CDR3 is TGTGCCACTCACAGGGGGGCCACTGAAGCTTTCTTT. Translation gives CATHRGATEAFF.

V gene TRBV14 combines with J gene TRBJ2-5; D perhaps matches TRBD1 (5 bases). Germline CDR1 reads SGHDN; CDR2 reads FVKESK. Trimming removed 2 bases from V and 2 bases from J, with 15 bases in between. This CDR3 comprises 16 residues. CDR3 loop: CASSQITGNPQETQYF. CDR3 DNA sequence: TGTGCCAGCAGCCAAATTACAGGCAATCCACAAGAGACCCAGTACTTC.

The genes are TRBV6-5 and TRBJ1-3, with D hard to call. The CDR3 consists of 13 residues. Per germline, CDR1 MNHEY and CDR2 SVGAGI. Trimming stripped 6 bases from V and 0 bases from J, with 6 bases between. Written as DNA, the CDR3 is TGTGCCAGCAGGAGGTACTCTGGAAACACCATATATTTT. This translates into CASRRYSGNTIYF.

CDR3 sequence reads: CASSVADSQNQPQHF. In nucleotides, the CDR3 is TGTGCCAGCAGCGTGGCGGACAGCCAAAATCAGCCCCAGCATTTT. The chain carries TRBV9 and TRBJ1-5; TRBD1 is a possible D gene (6 bases). Trimming pared 2 bases from V and 4 bases from J, leaving 13 bases between. CDR3 length: 15 residues. Germline V gene data show CDR1 as SGDLS and CDR2 as YYNGEE.

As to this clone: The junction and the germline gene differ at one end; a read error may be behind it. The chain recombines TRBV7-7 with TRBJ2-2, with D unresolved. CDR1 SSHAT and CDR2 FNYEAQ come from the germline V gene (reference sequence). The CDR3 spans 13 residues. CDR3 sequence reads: CASSLASHGELFF. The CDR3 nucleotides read TGTGCTAGCAGCTTAGCTAGTCACGGGGAGCTGTTTTTT. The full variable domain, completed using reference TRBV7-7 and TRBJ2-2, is GAGVSQSPRYKVTKRGQDVTLRCDPISSHATLYWYQQALGQGPEFLTYFNYEAQPDKSGLPSDRFSAERPEGSISTLTIQRTEQRDSAMYRCASSLASHGELFFGEGSRLTVL.

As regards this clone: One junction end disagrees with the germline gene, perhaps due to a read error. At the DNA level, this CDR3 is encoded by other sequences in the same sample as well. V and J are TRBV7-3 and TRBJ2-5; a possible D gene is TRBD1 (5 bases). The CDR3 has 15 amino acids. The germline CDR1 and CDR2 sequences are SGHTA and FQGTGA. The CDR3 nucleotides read TGCGCCAGCAGCCGCAATAAGGGGTCCCAAGAGACCCAGTACTTC. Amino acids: CASSRNKGSQETQYF. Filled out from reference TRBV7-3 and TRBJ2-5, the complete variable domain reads GAGVSQTPSNKVTEKGKYVELRCDPISGHTALYWYRQSLGQGPEFLIYFQGTGAADDSGLPNDRFFAVRPEGSVSTLKIQRTERGDSAVYLCASSRNKGSQETQYFGPGTRLLVL.

In nucleotides, the CDR3 is TGTGCCAGCAGTTACCAGACTAGCGGCAAAGAGACCCAGTACTTC. Encoded protein: CASSYQTSGKETQYF. The chain joins TRBV6-5 to TRBJ2-5, with 9 positions matching TRBD2. The CDR3 length is 15 residues. Germline trimming cut 2 bases from V and 3 bases from J; bases unmatched to any gene: 4. Germline assignment: CDR1 MNHEY and CDR2 SVGAGI.

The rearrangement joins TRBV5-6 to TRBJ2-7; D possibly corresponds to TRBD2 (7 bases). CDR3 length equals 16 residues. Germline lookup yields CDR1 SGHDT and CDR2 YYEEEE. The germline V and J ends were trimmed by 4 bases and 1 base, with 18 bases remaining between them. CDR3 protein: CASSGGGGSFSYEQYF. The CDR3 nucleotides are TGTGCCAGCAGCGGGGGCGGCGGGAGTTTTTCCTACGAGCAGTACTTC.

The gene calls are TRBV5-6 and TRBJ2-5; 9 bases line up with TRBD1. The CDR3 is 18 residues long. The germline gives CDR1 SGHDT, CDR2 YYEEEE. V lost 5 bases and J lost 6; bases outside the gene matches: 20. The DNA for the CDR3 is TGTGCCAGCAGTCTATCTAGGGACAGGGCCCAAGAATTAAAGACCCAGTACTTC. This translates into CASSLSRDRAQELKTQYF.

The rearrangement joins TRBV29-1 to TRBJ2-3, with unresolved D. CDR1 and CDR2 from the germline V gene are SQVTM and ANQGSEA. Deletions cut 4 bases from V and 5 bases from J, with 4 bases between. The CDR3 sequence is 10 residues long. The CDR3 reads CSVVGDTQYF. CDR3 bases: TGCAGCGTTGTCGGAGATACGCAGTATTTT.

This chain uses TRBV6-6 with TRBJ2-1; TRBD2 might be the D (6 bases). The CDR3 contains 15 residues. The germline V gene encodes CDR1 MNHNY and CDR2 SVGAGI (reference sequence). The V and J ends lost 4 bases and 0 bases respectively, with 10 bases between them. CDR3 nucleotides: TGTGCCAGCAGTTCCGGGACTCCCTCCTACAATGAGCAGTTCTTC. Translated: CASSSGTPSYNEQFF.